Below are 23 T cell receptor beta chains sequenced from a single sample in a study of response to subunit inactivated influenza vaccine. TCRdb passed the RT-PCR reads through MiXCR, listing each CDR3 protein once. This repertoire shows about 610,000 distinct CDR3 sequences, 14% found once; its top ten account for approximately 12%. This sample comprised PBMCs from blood, obtained approximately 13 days after vaccination. The receptor source for this set is a man in his fifties or sixties who received an inactivated influenza vaccine.

The chain links TRBV20-1 to TRBJ2-7, with D possibly called TRBD1 or TRBD2 (5 bases each). This CDR3 spans 15 amino acids. V gave up 7 bases and J gave up 2 bases, with 21 bases separating them. Per germline, CDR1 DFQATT and CDR2 SNEGSKA (reference sequence). CDR3 DNA sequence: TGCAGTGAAAAGAGGGACCGCGGCAGAACCTACGAGCAGTACTTC. It translates to CSEKRDRGRTYEQYF.

The rearrangement uses TRBV28 and TRBJ2-4, with no clear D. The CDR3 loop spans 15 amino acids. V lost 4 bases to trimming and J lost 3 bases, with 13 bases between them. Looked up from germline, CDR1 is MDHEN and CDR2 is SYDVKM. The DNA for the CDR3 is TGTGCCAGCAGTTCGCCCCAGCTAAACAAAAACATTCAGTACTTC. Its protein is CASSSPQLNKNIQYF. Using reference TRBV28 and TRBJ2-4 for the parts outside the CDR3, the full variable domain is DVKVTQSSRYLVKRTGEKVFLECVQDMDHENMFWYRQDPGLGLRLIYFSYDVKMKEKGDIPEGYSVSREKKERFSLILESASTNQTSMYLCASSSPQLNKNIQYFGAGTRLSVL.

The chain is built from TRBV3-1 and TRBJ1-2; the D gene is possibly TRBD1 (6 bases). The V gene's germline CDR1 is LGHDT and CDR2 YNNKEL (reference sequence). Between the trimmed V and J ends, which lost 0 bases and 4 bases, there was a span of 15 bases. The CDR3 spans 16 residues. In nucleotides, the CDR3 is TGTGCCAGCAGCCAAGATTCTAAGGGGGGGCTCTATGGCTACACCTTC. This gives the protein CASSQDSKGGLYGYTF.

This clonotype has just a few counts. This chain uses TRBV7-2 with TRBJ2-2, with 8 bases lining up with TRBD2. Germline values: CDR1 SGHTA, CDR2 FQGNSA. With V trimmed by 0 bases and J by 6 bases, 9 bases remained unmatched. The CDR3 sequence is 17 residues long. The DNA of the CDR3 is TGTGCCAGCAGCTTAGCTAGCGGGACGGCGGTGGCCGGGGAGCTGTTTTTT. This gives the protein CASSLASGTAVAGELFF.

This clonotype occurred a few times. In nucleotides, the CDR3 is TGTGCCAGCAGTCGGGTTGGGGTCACTGAAGCTTTCTTT. Translating gives CASSRVGVTEAFF. This rearrangement joins TRBV11-2 to TRBJ1-1; the D is unclear. CDR3 length equals 13 residues. V was trimmed by 6 bases and J by 4 bases, leaving 12 bases between them. Germline V gene data show CDR1 as SGHAT and CDR2 as FQNNGV.

This clonotype was counted only a few times. The chain recombines TRBV28 with TRBJ2-7; D gene unclear. This CDR3 contains 15 residues. Germline CDR1 and CDR2: MDHEN and SYDVKM. Deletions cut 6 bases from V and 0 bases from J, with 15 bases between. The chain's CDR3 is CASSSDRRPSYEQYF. The CDR3 DNA reads TGTGCCAGCAGCTCCGACCGTCGACCCTCCTACGAGCAGTACTTC. Complete variable domain (other parts from reference TRBV28 and TRBJ2-7): DVKVTQSSRYLVKRTGEKVFLECVQDMDHENMFWYRQDPGLGLRLIYFSYDVKMKEKGDIPEGYSVSREKKERFSLILESASTNQTSMYLCASSSDRRPSYEQYFGPGTRLTVT.

CDR3 nucleotide sequence: TGCAGTGCTAGAGATCAGGGATCCGTCTGGACCCAGTACTTC. It is translated as CSARDQGSVWTQYF. V is TRBV20-1 and J is TRBJ2-5, with TRBD1 as a possible D gene (5 bases). Trimming left V 0 bases short and J 7 bases short, with 15 bases between. Germline V CDR1 and CDR2: DFQATT, SNEGSKA (reference sequence). This CDR3 comprises 14 residues.

At least ten counts were recorded for this clonotype. This sequence joins TRBV12-3 or TRBV12-4 and TRBJ2-1, with a possible D match to TRBD1 (6 bases). The CDR3 is 14 residues long. Trimming cost V 6 bases and J 6 bases, with 15 bases left between them. The DNA for the CDR3 is TGTGCCAGCAGACAAACAGGGAAGAGCAATGAGCAGTTCTTC. It codes for CASRQTGKSNEQFF.

The chain links TRBV27 to TRBJ1-5; no firm D call. Germline lookup yields CDR1 MNHEY and CDR2 SMNVEV (reference sequence). The CDR3 is 15 residues long. V lost 1 base and J lost 4, with 11 bases in between. The CDR3 loop reads CASSLYRGANQPQHF. The DNA for the CDR3 is TGTGCCAGCAGTTTATATCGGGGTGCTAATCAGCCCCAGCATTTT.

The genes are TRBV10-2 and TRBJ1-1; 8 bases map to TRBD1. Germline lookup yields CDR1 WSHSY and CDR2 SAAADI. Trimming cost V 6 bases and J 0 bases; bases outside gene matches: 12. This CDR3 is built from 17 residues. The chain's CDR3 is CASSFSRGLGLNTEAFF. CDR3 DNA: TGCGCCAGCAGCTTTTCCAGGGGGCTGGGTTTGAACACTGAAGCTTTCTTT.

This clonotype was counted a few times. The V and J genes are TRBV5-6 and TRBJ1-4, with 9 bases fitting TRBD1. Germline V gene lookup returns CDR1 SGHDT and CDR2 YYEEEE. The CDR3 covers 15 residues. Unmatched junction bases numbered 5, after V lost 5 bases and J lost 3 bases. The CDR3 protein is CASSRQGGANEKLFF. The CDR3 coding sequence is TGTGCCAGCAGTCGACAGGGGGGAGCTAATGAAAAACTGTTTTTT.

The CDR3 DNA is TGCGCCAGCAGCTTGGCCGAGCTACCTGCAGATACGCAGTATTTT. Translating gives CASSLAELPADTQYF. The V gene is TRBV5-1, the J gene TRBJ2-3, with no clear D. From germline, CDR1 is SGHRS and CDR2 YFSETQ. Trimming took off 0 bases at V and 4 bases at J, with 12 bases between the two ends. CDR3 size: 15 residues.

This clonotype was observed a few times. The chain uses TRBV12-3 or TRBV12-4 and TRBJ1-1; D uncertain. V dropped 7 bases and J dropped 1 base, with 13 bases sitting between them. CDR3 length: 14 residues. In DNA, the CDR3 is TGTGCCAGCACCCTAGGACGGACGAACACTGAAGCTTTCTTT. It yields the protein CASTLGRTNTEAFF.

This clonotype has more than one count but fewer than ten. V gene TRBV5-6 combines with J gene TRBJ2-2, with unresolved D. V lost 4 bases and J lost 10, with 14 bases in between. The CDR3 loop spans 13 amino acids. The germline CDR1 and CDR2 sequences are SGHDT and YYEEEE. This CDR3 reads CASSRPGFVELFF. The CDR3 nucleotides are TGTGCCAGCAGCAGGCCAGGTTTTGTGGAGCTGTTTTTT.

The chain carries TRBV20-1 and TRBJ1-5; weak D call: TRBD1 (5 bases). Germline V gene sequence: CDR1 DFQATT, CDR2 SNEGSKA (reference sequence). The V and J ends lost 6 bases and 0 bases respectively, with 9 bases between them. This CDR3 has 13 residues. Here the CDR3 DNA reads TGCAGTGCCAGACAGAATAGCAATCAGCCCCAGCATTTT. Protein product: CSARQNSNQPQHF.

This clonotype was seen more than once but under ten times. The chain has TRBV20-1 and TRBJ2-5; TRBD2 is a possible D gene (6 bases). V shed 1 base and J shed 2 bases, with 11 bases lying between them. The CDR3 has 14 amino acids. Germline CDR1 reads DFQATT; CDR2 reads SNEGSKA (reference sequence). CDR3 protein: CSARAGVTQETQYF. DNA for the CDR3: TGCAGTGCTAGAGCGGGGGTGACACAAGAGACCCAGTACTTC.

The chain combines TRBV18 with TRBJ2-1; 8 nucleotides match TRBD2. J gave up 13 bases and V 6 bases, and 14 bases lay outside the gene matches. The CDR3 is 14 amino acids. Germline V CDR1 and CDR2: KGHSH, LQKENI. CDR3 nucleotides: TGTGCCAGCTCCCCTTCGTCCGGGGGGGCTCGTCAGTTCTTC. Its translation is CASSPSSGGARQFF.

This clonotype appeared a few times. The chain employs TRBV2 and TRBJ2-7, with no clear D. In germline, CDR1 is SNHLY, CDR2 FYNNEI. V was cut by 3 bases and J by 2 bases, with 8 bases left in between. There are 13 residues in the CDR3. CDR3 protein: CASSDGLTYEQYF. For the CDR3, the DNA is TGTGCCAGCAGTGACGGCCTGACCTACGAGCAGTACTTC.

The chain couples TRBV5-6 to TRBJ2-1; 8 bases match TRBD1. The CDR3 runs to 15 residues. The germline CDR1 and CDR2 sequences are SGHDT and YYEEEE. V trimming: 3 bases; J trimming: 4 bases; junction bases outside the gene matches: 6. CDR3 residues: CASSSRDRIYNEQFF. The CDR3 DNA follows: TGTGCCAGCAGCTCCCGGGACAGGATTTACAATGAGCAGTTCTTC.

The chain joins TRBV19 to TRBJ2-1, with TRBD2 identical over 7 bases. Germline assignment: CDR1 LNHDA and CDR2 SQIVND (reference sequence). The CDR3 extends over 17 amino acids. V shed 2 bases, J shed 7 bases, and the junction held 14 bases outside the gene matches. The CDR3 protein is CASSIFLLASHVNEQFF. The CDR3 DNA is TGTGCCAGTAGTATATTCCTACTAGCGTCACATGTTAATGAGCAGTTCTTC.

The chain uses TRBV30 and TRBJ2-3; no definite D call. Germline values: CDR1 GTSNPN, CDR2 SVGIG (reference sequence). The CDR3 sequence is 13 residues long. Trimming took 3 bases from V and 0 from J, leaving 7 bases between them. CDR3 amino acids: CAWSRSSTDTQYF. Written as DNA, the CDR3 is TGTGCCTGGAGCAGGTCCAGCACAGATACGCAGTATTTT.

This clonotype turned up a few times. V and J are TRBV30 and TRBJ2-4; 7 bases match TRBD2. Trimming took 5 bases from V and 6 from J; bases not matched to a gene: 7. Germline CDR1 GTSNPN, CDR2 SVGIG (reference sequence). The CDR3 loop spans 13 amino acids. This CDR3 is CAWGLVGRNIQYF. The CDR3 bases are TGTGCCTGGGGACTAGTGGGGCGAAACATTCAGTACTTC.

The gene calls are TRBV29-1 and TRBJ2-5, with D possibly TRBD2 on 6 matching bases. This CDR3 is built from 13 residues. V was cut by 0 bases and J by 3 bases, with 8 bases left in between. CDR1 is SQVTM, CDR2 ANQGSEA, per germline. Written as DNA, the CDR3 is TGCAGCGTTGAAGATAGACTAGAAGAGACCCAGTACTTC. Translating gives CSVEDRLEETQYF. Full variable domain (outside the CDR3, taken from reference TRBV29-1 and TRBJ2-5): SAVISQKPSRDICQRGTSLTIQCQVDSQVTMMFWYRQQPGQSLTLIATANQGSEATYESGFVIDKFPISRPNLTFSTLTVSNMSPEDSSIYLCSVEDRLEETQYFGPGTRLLVL.